The 11 T cell receptor beta chains below all came from one sample that was sequenced in a study of T cell repertoires in cytomegalovirus infection. TCRdb used MiXCR to reprocess the reads, holding one entry per CDR3 protein. The sample includes 200,000 to 250,000 distinct CDR3 sequences, roughly two fifths of them seen just once. Antigens of these TCRs are unknown. The sample in question was CD8+ T cells from cultured PBMCs, obtained from culture after CMV antigen stimulation. All receptors derive from a human donor in good health (CMV status not recorded). Some clones in this sample may be carry-over from other donors' samples.

A note on this clonotype: This clone may be a read error of a much larger clone one base away. This chain joins TRBV7-9 and TRBJ1-1; D is undetermined. The length of the CDR3 is 15 residues. Germline V gives CDR1 SEHNR, CDR2 FQNEAQ (reference sequence). The V gene lost 1 base and the J gene lost 3 bases, with 12 bases spanning the gap. The DNA of the CDR3 is TGTGCCAGCAGCTTAGACCTAATGTGGGACACTGAAGCTTTCTTT. As protein: CASSLDLMWDTEAFF. Looking up the rest from reference TRBV7-9 and TRBJ1-1 gives the full variable domain: DTGVSQNPRHKITKRGQNVTFRCDPISEHNRLYWYRQTLGQGPEFLTYFQNEAQLEKSRLLSDRFSAERPKGSFSTLEIQRTEQGDSAMYLCASSLDLMWDTEAFFGQGTRLTVV.

V gene TRBV2 combines with J gene TRBJ2-3; 7 nucleotides match TRBD1. The CDR3 is made up of 15 amino acids. CDR1 and CDR2 (germline): SNHLY, FYNNEI. V shed 8 bases and J 0 bases; nucleotides not matched to a gene: 8. CDR3 bases: TGTGCCAGCGGCGACAGGGACCTTAGCACAGATACGCAGTATTTT. It codes for CASGDRDLSTDTQYF.

The gene calls are TRBV29-1 and TRBJ1-4; 8 bases are a match to TRBD1. The CDR3 is 13 amino acids. Germline values: CDR1 SQVTM, CDR2 ANQGSEA. With V trimmed by 7 bases and J by 3 bases, 4 bases remained unmatched. As DNA, the CDR3 is TGCAGCGGCCTGGGACAGGCTAATGAAAAACTGTTTTTT. It encodes CSGLGQANEKLFF. The variable domain in full, with the rest retrieved from reference TRBV29-1 and TRBJ1-4, is SAVISQKPSRDICQRGTSLTIQCQVDSQVTMMFWYRQQPGQSLTLIATANQGSEATYESGFVIDKFPISRPNLTFSTLTVSNMSPEDSSIYLCSGLGQANEKLFFGSGTQLSVL.

The genes are TRBV7-3 and TRBJ2-1; no clear D. CDR1 SGHTA and CDR2 FQGTGA come from the germline V gene. V shed 1 base and J shed 0 bases, with 7 bases lying between them. The CDR3 extends over 15 amino acids. The CDR3 is CASSLKYSSYNEQFF. The CDR3 coding sequence is TGTGCCAGCAGCTTAAAGTACAGCTCCTACAATGAGCAGTTCTTC.

V usage is TRBV20-1 and J usage is TRBJ2-7; 8 bases are shared with TRBD2. V dropped 5 bases and J dropped 0; count of bases not matched to a gene: 3. This CDR3 region has 13 residues. From germline, CDR1 is DFQATT and CDR2 SNEGSKA (reference sequence). The CDR3 bases are TGCAGTGCTCAGAGCGGGAGCTCCTACGAGCAGTACTTC. Residues: CSAQSGSSYEQYF.

This clonotype has more than one count but fewer than ten. V usage is TRBV27 and J usage is TRBJ2-1; 7 nucleotides agree with TRBD2. CDR1 is MNHEY, CDR2 SMNVEV, per germline (reference sequence). V lost 7 bases, J lost 8 bases, and 14 bases stayed unmatched. This CDR3 contains 15 residues. The CDR3: CASNFYGGSADEQFF. CDR3 DNA: TGTGCCAGCAATTTTTACGGGGGGTCCGCAGATGAGCAGTTCTTC.

The rearrangement links TRBV12-3 or TRBV12-4 to TRBJ2-1, with 9 bases lining up with TRBD1. The CDR3 runs to 16 residues. The V gene end was trimmed by 2 bases and the J gene end by 7 bases; junction bases not matched to a gene: 9. CDR3 region: CASSLQGTGFVNEQFF. The CDR3 DNA reads TGTGCCAGCAGTTTACAAGGGACAGGGTTCGTTAATGAGCAGTTCTTC.

On this clonotype: Given the absence of the conserved phenylalanine or tryptophan at the CDR3 end, a read error is likely. This chain joins TRBV20-1 and TRBJ2-7; possibly TRBD1 for D (6 bases). The germline V gene encodes CDR1 DFQATT and CDR2 SNEGSKA (reference sequence). The CDR3 is 13 amino acids. V shed 0 bases and J shed 7 bases, with 13 bases lying between them. The DNA of the CDR3 is TGCAGTGCTAGAGATCCCCTGGACAGTGAGCAGTACCTC. It codes for CSARDPLDSEQYL.

This chain uses TRBV27 with TRBJ2-7; perhaps D is TRBD1 or TRBD2 (6 bases each). Germline V CDR1 and CDR2: MNHEY, SMNVEV (reference sequence). CDR3 length: 13 residues. V was clipped by 2 bases and J by 6 bases, with 11 bases between them. The CDR3 protein is CASSLLQGGEQYF. Here the CDR3 DNA reads TGTGCCAGCAGTTTACTACAGGGAGGCGAGCAGTACTTC.

In this sample, this clonotype turned up a few times. The genes are TRBV2 and TRBJ1-1, with D unresolved. CDR1 and CDR2 from the germline V gene are SNHLY and FYNNEI. V lost 8 bases and J lost 1, with 8 bases in between. The CDR3 runs to 12 residues. The CDR3 region is CASLGQNTEAFF. Written as DNA, the CDR3 is TGTGCCAGCCTGGGCCAGAACACTGAAGCTTTCTTT. Using reference TRBV2 and TRBJ1-1 for the parts outside the CDR3, the full variable domain is EPEVTQTPSHQVTQMGQEVILRCVPISNHLYFYWYRQILGQKVEFLVSFYNNEISEKSEIFDDQFSVERPDGSNFTLKIRSTKLEDSAMYFCASLGQNTEAFFGQGTRLTVV.

The gene calls are TRBV24-1 and TRBJ2-1; 9 bases fit TRBD2. The CDR3 runs 14 residues. The V and J ends lost 6 bases and 7 bases, in that order; junction bases with no gene match: 6. Germline CDR1 and CDR2: KGHDR and SFDVKD. The CDR3 region is CATSRGRARNEQFF. The CDR3 DNA follows: TGTGCCACCAGTCGCGGGAGGGCAAGGAATGAGCAGTTCTTC.